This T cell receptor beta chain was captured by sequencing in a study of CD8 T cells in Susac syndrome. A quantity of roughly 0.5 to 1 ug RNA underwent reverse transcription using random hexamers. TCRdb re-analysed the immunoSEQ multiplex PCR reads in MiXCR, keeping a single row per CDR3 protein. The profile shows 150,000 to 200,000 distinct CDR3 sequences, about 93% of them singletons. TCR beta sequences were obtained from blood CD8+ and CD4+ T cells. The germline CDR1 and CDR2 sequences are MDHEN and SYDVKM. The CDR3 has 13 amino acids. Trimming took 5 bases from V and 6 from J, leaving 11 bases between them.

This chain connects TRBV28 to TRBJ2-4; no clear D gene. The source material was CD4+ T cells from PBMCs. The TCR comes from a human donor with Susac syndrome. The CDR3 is CASSTTHLNIQYF. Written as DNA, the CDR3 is TGTGCCAGCAGTACGACACACCTAAACATTCAGTACTTC.